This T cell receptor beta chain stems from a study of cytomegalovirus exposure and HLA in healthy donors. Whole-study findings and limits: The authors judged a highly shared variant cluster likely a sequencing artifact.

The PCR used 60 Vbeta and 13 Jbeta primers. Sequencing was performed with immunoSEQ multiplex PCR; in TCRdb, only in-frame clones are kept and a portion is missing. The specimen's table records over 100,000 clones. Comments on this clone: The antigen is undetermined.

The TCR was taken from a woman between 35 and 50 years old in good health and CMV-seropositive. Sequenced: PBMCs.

Here the CDR3 reads CASSFRGTGVYEQYF. The CDR3 coding sequence is TGTGCCAGCAGCTTCAGGGGGACGGGGGTCTACGAGCAGTACTTC. The chain uses TRBV5-6 and TRBJ2-7, with TRBD1 as a possible D gene (7 bases). The germline CDR1 and CDR2 sequences are SGHDT and YYEEEE. The CDR3 has 15 residues. Trimming stripped 2 bases from V and 3 bases from J, with 15 bases between. Based on the CDR3 plus reference TRBV5-6 and TRBJ2-7, the full variable domain is DAGVTQSPTHLIKTRGQQVTLRCSPKSGHDTVSWYQQALGQGPQFIFQYYEEEERQRGNFPDRFSGHQFPNYSSELNVNALLLGDSALYLCASSFRGTGVYEQYFGPGTRLTVT.